The next 5 T cell receptor beta chains were all read from a single sample in a study of T-cell memory formation after mild COVID-19. TCRdb ran MiXCR on the 5' RACE reads and lists one entry per CDR3 protein. The sample carries approximately 340,000 distinct CDR3 sequences, 10% to 15% recorded once. The sample was PBMCs or a T cell subset sorted from them (not recorded which). These receptors originate from a man younger than 35 who had mild COVID-19 (a few samples of this study predate the infection). Cell type and time point are not known.

This clonotype was detected ten times or more. The rearrangement uses TRBV20-1 and TRBJ1-6; D might be TRBD1 (5 bases). V lost 5 bases, J lost 0 bases, and 8 bases lay in between. This CDR3 is built from 14 residues. Germline V lookup: CDR1 DFQATT, CDR2 SNEGSKA (reference sequence). The CDR3 sequence: CSAGHSSYNSPLHF. The DNA for the CDR3 is TGCAGTGCTGGACACAGCTCCTATAATTCACCCCTCCACTTT.

This clonotype has just a few counts. This sequence joins TRBV7-9 and TRBJ1-6; TRBD1 might be the D (5 bases). Germline V gives CDR1 SEHNR, CDR2 FQNEAQ (reference sequence). The CDR3 contains 13 residues. V was cut by 3 bases and J by 10 bases, with 10 bases left in between. The CDR3 loop reads CASSFGGVSPLHF. CDR3 bases: TGTGCCAGCAGCTTTGGGGGGGTCTCACCCCTCCACTTT.

V is TRBV6-5 and J is TRBJ1-4; 11 positions agree with TRBD1. There are 14 residues in the CDR3. CDR1 is MNHEY and CDR2 is SVGAGI in the germline V gene. After removal of 4 bases from V and 5 bases from J, the junction contained 0 bases not matched to a gene. CDR3 in DNA: TGTGCCAGCAGTTGGGACAGGGGGAATGAAAAACTGTTTTTT. As protein: CASSWDRGNEKLFF.

This chain connects TRBV24-1 to TRBJ1-1; D remains unclear. V gave up 4 bases and J gave up 9 bases, with 14 bases separating them. The CDR3 spans 13 residues. Germline CDR1 is KGHDR and CDR2 is SFDVKD. The CDR3 region has the DNA TGTGCCACCAGTGACGGGTCGGGTATTAAAGCTTTCTTT. Amino acids: CATSDGSGIKAFF.

A few counts support this clonotype. The chain is built from TRBV3-1 and TRBJ2-5; TRBD1 might be the D (6 bases). V was cut by 3 bases and J by 8 bases, with 13 bases left in between. CDR1 is LGHDT and CDR2 is YNNKEL in the germline V gene (reference sequence). CDR3 length equals 13 residues. CDR3 region: CASSHENRETQYF. CDR3 nucleotide sequence: TGTGCCAGCAGCCATGAAAACAGGGAAACCCAGTACTTC.